This TCR beta chain stems from a study of regulatory T cells in long-lasting Graves disease. The CDR3 contains 15 residues. Germline lookup yields CDR1 MNHEY and CDR2 SVGEGT. Trimming at V came to 5 bases and at J to 6 bases, leaving 11 bases not matched to a gene. Time point of the sample: persistent/refractory GD, antithyroid drugs over 5 years with positive TRAb. TCR sequences were obtained from RNA taken from PBMCs. Building the TCR beta libraries relied on iRepertoire HTBI primers, and CDR3 regions underwent Arm-PCR. Each CDR3 protein gets one entry after TCRdb re-called the multiplex PCR reads with MiXCR. The sample yields roughly 500,000 distinct CDR3 sequences, approximately 23% seen once.

The receptor was derived from a female donor with Graves disease. V and J are TRBV6-2 or TRBV6-3 and TRBJ2-7; 9 nucleotides align to TRBD1. This material consisted of peripheral blood mononuclear cells (PBMCs), taken when the disease was refractory, from a patient treated with antithyroid drugs. CDR3 nucleotide sequence: TGTGCCAGCAGTCGCCGGGACAGGGAAGTTGGCGAGCAGTACTTC. As protein: CASSRRDREVGEQYF.